This T cell receptor (beta chain) was sequenced in a study of blood T cell repertoires in COVID-19. Germline CDR1 is LNHDA and CDR2 is SQIVND (reference sequence). The CDR3 is made up of 17 amino acids. V shed 7 bases and J shed 0 bases, with 19 bases lying between them. Here immunoSEQ multiplex PCR was the method, and the copy in TCRdb shows in-frame clones only, minus some. The sample lists about 84,000 clones, about four fifths occurring once. The sequence came from a woman aged 80 or over with acute or convalescent COVID-19. Source material: peripheral blood. This rearrangement joins TRBV19 to TRBJ1-5; D possibly corresponds to TRBD1 (6 bases). The CDR3 here is CASTTPTGGYSNQPQHF. CDR3 bases: TGTGCCAGTACCACCCCGACAGGCGGGTATAGCAATCAGCCCCAGCATTTT.